The table lists the clone carrying this TCR beta chain with a few counts. The V gene lost 1 base and the J gene lost 7 bases, with 13 bases spanning the gap. The CDR3 is 14 amino acids. The data originate from a study of blood T cells in healthy people across ages. Across the whole study: Template switching picked up about one barcoded beta molecule for each two T cells.

Then a second PCR, running about 6 to 11 cycles, was carried out with a sample-barcoded 5' primer and a J-beta primer mix. A template-switch adaptor that had 12 random nucleotides put a tag on each cDNA molecule. MiXCR, run by TCRdb on the 5' RACE reads, gives a single entry per CDR3 protein. Here the sample spans approximately 2,000,000 distinct CDR3 sequences, roughly two fifths being singletons. Sample: blood. The TCR sequence derives from a human donor in good health. V and J are TRBV12-3 or TRBV12-4 and TRBJ1-2; the D is unclear. CDR3: CASSLVPFRPGYTF. Written as DNA, the CDR3 is TGTGCCAGCAGTTTAGTTCCCTTCAGGCCTGGCTACACCTTC.